This T cell receptor beta chain was recorded in a study of OX40 agonist ivuxolimab in advanced cancers. Study-level information: Dose-escalation subjects each had hepatocellular carcinoma, melanoma, renal cell or head and neck cancer.

Comment on this clone: The antigen is unknown.

The study, taken as a whole, reports: The study found that CD8+ T cells averaged more expanded clones than CD4+. Low normalized T-cell clonal expansion was additionally recorded for some nonresponders.

The CDR3 length is 17 residues. Germline-derived CDR1 and CDR2 are MGHRA and YSYEKL. The junction had 12 bases not matched to a gene; V was cut back by 0 bases and J by 7 bases. The repertoire was sequenced with immunoSEQ multiplex PCR; TCRdb's copy has only in-frame clones and lacks some. The sample yields roughly 60,000 clones, approximately 85% seen once. The TCR originated in an adult with an advanced solid tumor such as melanoma, head and neck, liver or kidney cancer. Material: CD4+ or CD8+ T cells sorted from blood, obtained in a trial of the OX40 agonist ivuxolimab. V and J are TRBV4-1 and TRBJ2-5, with TRBD2 identical over 9 bases. CDR3 DNA: TGCGCCAGCAGCCAAGAAAGACGCGGGGGGGGCCTGGGGACCCAGTACTTC. Translating it yields CASSQERRGGGLGTQYF.